This is a list of T cell receptor beta chains from one sample in a study of PD-1 blockade in mismatch repair-deficient tumors. The repertoire was sequenced with immunoSEQ multiplex PCR; TCRdb's copy has only in-frame clones and lacks some. The sample carries 100,000 to 150,000 clones, about 90% recorded once. The sequencing used peripheral blood, collected almost 74 weeks after starting pembrolizumab. These receptors came from an adult with mismatch repair-deficient cancer. The CDR3 runs from the conserved cysteine through the conserved F or W. A D gene is named only where the DNA matches it firmly. Clone size is shown for a subset of rows, as once, few, many or a class of expanded clone.

TRBJ1-1 TRBV19 NA NA CASSMSALNTEAFF TGTGCCAGTAGTATGTCAGCCCTGAACACTGAAGCTTTCTTT
TRBJ2-3 TRBV25-1 NA TRBD1 CASSGTGDTDTQYF TGTGCCAGCAGTGGGACAGGGGACACAGATACGCAGTATTTT
TRBJ2-3 TRBV11-2 NA NA CASSLVGFRRGPDTQYF TGTGCCAGCAGCTTAGTGGGGTTTCGGAGGGGGCCAGATACGCAGTATTTT
TRBJ2-1 TRBV4-1 NA TRBD2 CASSQDPSGSSIEQFF TGCGCCAGCAGCCAAGACCCTAGCGGGAGTAGCATTGAGCAGTTCTTC
TRBJ2-5 TRBV7-9 NA NA CASSFRTLSWDQETQYF TGTGCCAGCAGCTTTAGGACACTGAGTTGGGACCAAGAGACCCAGTACTTC
TRBJ2-5 TRBV14 NA NA CASSHGPTQETQYF TGTGCCAGCAGCCACGGACCGACCCAAGAGACCCAGTACTTC
TRBJ2-3 TRBV6-1 NA NA CASSVGTITDTQYF TGTGCCAGCAGTGTTGGCACAATCACAGATACGCAGTATTTT
TRBJ1-5 TRBV7-8 NA NA CASSLQGGLNQPQHF TGTGCCAGCAGCTTACAGGGCGGGTTAAATCAGCCCCAGCATTTT
TRBJ1-2 TRBV10-2 few NA CASSDRDNYGYTF TGCGCCAGCAGTGACAGGGACAACTATGGCTACACCTTC
TRBJ1-1 TRBV28 NA NA CASSFVQGPNTEAFF TGTGCCAGCAGTTTTGTACAGGGACCAAACACTGAAGCTTTCTTT
TRBJ2-7 TRBV7-9 once NA CASSLRDGLEQYF TGTGCCAGCAGCTTAAGGGACGGCCTCGAGCAGTACTTC
TRBJ2-1 TRBV30 NA TRBD1 CAWTPDRGPYNEQFF TGTGCCTGGACCCCTGACAGGGGGCCTTACAATGAGCAGTTCTTC
TRBJ2-7 TRBV4-1 few NA CASSQDFYEQYF TGCGCCAGCAGCCAAGATTTCTACGAGCAGTACTTC
TRBJ2-7 TRBV4-1 NA NA CASSQDPVGAYEQYF TGCGCCAGCAGCCAAGATCCCGTAGGCGCGTACGAGCAGTACTTC
TRBJ2-5 TRBV5-6 NA NA CASSLVDPRETQYF TGTGCCAGCAGCTTGGTGGACCCCAGAGAGACCCAGTACTTC
TRBJ2-7 TRBV28 NA NA CASRGVVEQYF TGTGCCAGCAGGGGGGTAGTAGAGCAGTACTTC
TRBJ2-3 TRBV9 NA TRBD2 CASSVGLARDTQYF TGTGCCAGCAGCGTAGGACTAGCCCGAGATACGCAGTATTTT
TRBJ2-1 TRBV20-1 NA NA CSATGDNEQFF TGCAGTGCTACAGGTGACAATGAGCAGTTCTTC
TRBJ1-1 TRBV4-3 NA NA CASSRGRSQGNTEAFF TGCGCCAGCAGCCGGGGTAGGAGTCAGGGCAACACTGAAGCTTTCTTT
TRBJ1-5 TRBV6-1 NA NA CAGGGRYSNQPQHF TGTGCCGGGGGGGGACGGTATAGCAATCAGCCCCAGCATTTT
TRBJ2-7 TRBV7-2 few NA CASRLGSAGGEQYF TGTGCCAGCAGGTTAGGAAGTGCAGGTGGCGAGCAGTACTTC
TRBJ2-2 TRBV11-2 NA TRBD1 CASRDGTGGARTGELFF TGTGCCAGCAGAGATGGGACAGGGGGCGCGAGGACCGGGGAGCTGTTTTTT
TRBJ2-1 TRBV5-5 NA TRBD1 CASSHRDRIEQFF TGTGCCAGCAGCCACCGGGACAGGATTGAGCAGTTCTTC
TRBJ2-7 TRBV5-1 NA TRBD1 CASSLDRGSHTYEQYF TGCGCCAGCAGCTTGGACAGGGGTTCCCATACCTACGAGCAGTACTTC
TRBJ1-5 TRBV27 NA NA CASSLGRDQQPQHF TGTGCCAGCAGTTTAGGCAGGGACCAACAGCCCCAGCATTTT
TRBJ1-2 TRBV4-1 NA NA CASSSPDGNYGYTF TGCGCCAGCAGCTCCCCGGACGGGAACTATGGCTACACCTTC
TRBJ2-4 TRBV4-3 NA NA CASSQSWWGLAKNIQYF TGCGCCAGCAGCCAAAGCTGGTGGGGTTTAGCCAAAAACATTCAGTACTTC
TRBJ2-7 TRBV19 NA NA CASSLEVLWRRYF TGTGCCAGTAGCCTCGAGGTTTTGTGGCGCAGGTACTTC
TRBJ1-4 TRBV11-2 NA NA CASSLRATQGREKLFF TGTGCCAGCAGCTTAAGGGCCACACAGGGACGTGAAAAACTGTTTTTT
TRBJ2-7 TRBV11-2 NA TRBD1 CASSLIGPASGQRFYEQYF TGTGCCAGCAGCTTAATCGGGCCCGCTTCGGGACAGAGATTCTACGAGCAGTACTTC
TRBJ2-5 TRBV4-1 NA NA CASSQEPRIDGETQYF TGCGCCAGCAGCCAAGAACCCCGGATAGATGGGGAGACCCAGTACTTC
TRBJ2-2 TRBV12-5 NA NA CASSSKGGNTGELFF TGTGCTAGTTCCTCCAAGGGGGGGAACACCGGGGAGCTGTTTTTT
TRBJ2-2 TRBV6-1 NA NA CASRGAGELFF TGTGCCAGCAGGGGGGCCGGGGAGCTGTTTTTT
TRBJ2-7 TRBV13 few TRBD1 CASSLRRTGSYEQYF TGTGCCAGCAGCTTGCGAAGGACAGGGAGCTACGAGCAGTACTTC
TRBJ2-1 TRBV6-6 NA TRBD2 CASSLAESYNEQFF TGTGCCAGCAGCCTAGCGGAATCCTACAATGAGCAGTTCTTC
TRBJ2-3 TRBV10-3 NA TRBD2 CAIRVSGQSLSTDTQYF TGTGCCATCAGGGTTAGCGGGCAGAGCCTTAGCACAGATACGCAGTATTTT
TRBJ2-1 TRBV14 NA NA CASSQSLDYPHEQFF TGTGCCAGCAGCCAATCTTTGGACTACCCGCATGAGCAGTTCTTC
TRBJ1-1 TRBV14 NA TRBD1 CASSQAGTGLSEAFF TGTGCCAGCAGCCAAGCTGGGACAGGCCTCAGTGAAGCTTTCTTT
TRBJ2-2 TRBV7-9 NA NA CASSSVPGELFF TGTGCCAGCAGCTCAGTCCCCGGGGAGCTGTTTTTT
TRBJ2-1 TRBV10-1 NA NA CASSEEVSWGGEQFF TGCGCCAGCAGTGAAGAAGTTAGTTGGGGAGGTGAGCAGTTCTTC
TRBJ1-2 TRBV5-6 NA NA CASSLGGQHYGYTF TGTGCCAGCAGCTTAGGAGGTCAGCACTATGGCTACACCTTC
TRBJ2-5 TRBV6-6 NA NA CASRETGRTQETQYF TGTGCCAGCAGGGAGACGGGACGAACCCAAGAGACCCAGTACTTC
TRBJ2-7 TRBV5-1 NA TRBD2 CASSLTSGYSYEQYF TGCGCCAGCAGCCTGACTAGCGGCTACTCCTACGAGCAGTACTTC
TRBJ1-4 TRBV29-1 NA NA CSVATTGVEKLFF TGCAGCGTTGCGACAACTGGGGTTGAAAAACTGTTTTTT
TRBJ2-7 TRBV19 NA TRBD2 CASSTSGTYEQYF TGTGCCAGTAGTACCAGCGGGACCTACGAGCAGTACTTC
TRBJ2-5 TRBV28 NA TRBD2 CASSLLAERMETQYF TGTGCCAGCAGTTTACTAGCGGAGAGAATGGAGACCCAGTACTTC
TRBJ2-1 TRBV13 NA NA CASSQRQFHEQFF TGTGCCAGCAGCCAAAGACAGTTCCATGAGCAGTTCTTC
TRBJ2-7 TRBV4-3 NA NA CASSQDGRGRIYEQYF TGCGCCAGCAGCCAAGATGGCCGGGGGCGTATCTACGAGCAGTACTTC
TRBJ2-1 TRBV29-1 NA TRBD2 CSVPGLAGEFYIYNEQFF TGCAGCGTTCCGGGACTAGCGGGAGAGTTCTACATCTACAATGAGCAGTTCTTC
TRBJ1-5 TRBV2 NA TRBD1 CASSDPGQGLTGSQHF TGTGCCAGCAGCGACCCCGGACAGGGGCTCACAGGGTCCCAGCATTTT
TRBJ2-2 TRBV27 once TRBD2 CASSTSGRTGELFF TGTGCCAGCAGCACTAGCGGGAGAACCGGGGAGCTGTTTTTT
TRBJ2-7 TRBV15 NA NA CATSRQTYRVGSYEQYF TGTGCCACCAGCAGACAAACTTACAGGGTGGGCTCCTACGAGCAGTACTTC
TRBJ2-1 TRBV5-1 NA TRBD1 CASSSFFGTGGEQFF TGCGCCAGCAGTTCCTTCTTCGGGACAGGCGGGGAGCAGTTCTTC
TRBJ2-1 TRBV7-3 NA NA CASSPGTGYNEQFF TGTGCCAGCAGCCCCGGGACTGGCTACAATGAGCAGTTCTTC